A few counts support the clone carrying this T cell receptor (beta chain). Its antigen is undetermined. The sample comes from a study of T-cell memory formation after mild COVID-19. The study, taken as a whole, reports: Clones shrinking between day 15 and 85 showed a balanced CD4/CD8 split, and those that grew later tilted toward CD4+. There was no confirmation that second-wave clones peaking on day 37 were SARS-CoV-2 specific. Pre-infection memory contained some responding clones, which suggested that cross-reactive memory had joined.

Germline V gene data show CDR1 as LGHNA and CDR2 as YNFKEQ. The V and J ends lost 4 bases and 4 bases, in that order; junction bases with no gene match: 10. The CDR3 runs to 15 residues. TCR alpha and TCR beta cDNA libraries carrying sample barcodes and UMIs were produced by 5'RACE using constant-segment primers. From the 5' RACE reads, TCRdb called clonotypes with MiXCR, one entry per CDR3 protein. The sample carries around 180,000 distinct CDR3 sequences, 16% recorded once. The specimen sequenced was PBMCs or a T cell subset sorted from them (not recorded which). The gene calls are TRBV4-2 and TRBJ2-7, with 7 positions matching TRBD1. This clonotype was obtained from an adult woman who had mild COVID-19 (a few samples of this study predate the infection). Cell type and time point are not known. CDR3 nucleotides: TGTGCCAGCAGCCCTACAGGGGCCATGGGATACGAGCAGTACTTC. Its translation: CASSPTGAMGYEQYF.